The 23 T cell receptor beta chains below all came from one sample that was sequenced in a study of shared clonotypes between healthy human individuals. Profiling relied on immunoSEQ multiplex PCR, and the TCRdb table lists in-frame clones only, not all of them. In the table there are about 2.4 million clones, 80% to 95% of which are singletons. Sequencing was carried out using naive CD4+ T cells from PBMCs. Subset in this sample: CD45RA+ positively selected. Receptors were obtained from a man aged 18 to 29 in good health. Some clones in this sample may be carry-over from other donors' samples.

This rearrangement joins TRBV27 to TRBJ2-1, with 9 bases matching TRBD2. This CDR3 region has 17 residues. CDR1 and CDR2 from the germline V gene are MNHEY and SMNVEV (reference sequence). The V and J ends lost 4 bases and 5 bases, in that order; junction bases with no gene match: 12. The CDR3 sequence: CASSSLIIAGVNNEQFF. In nucleotides, the CDR3 is TGTGCCAGCAGTTCGCTCATCATAGCGGGGGTTAACAATGAGCAGTTCTTC.

V usage is TRBV2 and J usage is TRBJ2-1; 13 positions match TRBD2. Germline V CDR1 and CDR2: SNHLY, FYNNEI. The J segment lost 7 bases and the V segment lost 5 bases, leaving 8 bases of the junction unmatched. The CDR3 is made up of 16 amino acids. CDR3 region: CASSPTGTSGTNEQFF. The CDR3, as DNA: TGTGCCAGCAGTCCAACCGGGACTAGCGGGACTAATGAGCAGTTCTTC.

Comments on this clone: The junction departs from the called germline gene at one end, perhaps through a read error. The chain links TRBV7-9 to TRBJ2-1, with TRBD1 identical over 8 bases. From germline, CDR1 is SEHNR and CDR2 FQNEAQ (reference sequence). This CDR3 spans 16 amino acids. The DNA for the CDR3 is TGTGCCAGCAGCATAGCAACAGGGGGACGGGGTGGTGAGCAGTTCTTC. Its translation is CASSIATGGRGGEQFF.

The genes are TRBV30 and TRBJ2-1; the D gene is possibly TRBD2 (5 bases). V gave up 0 bases and J gave up 12 bases, with 12 bases separating them. Germline V gene sequence: CDR1 GTSNPN, CDR2 SVGIG (reference sequence). The CDR3 has 12 residues. The CDR3 here is CAWSVVNRGQFF. The CDR3 nucleotides read TGTGCCTGGAGTGTTGTTAATCGGGGGCAGTTCTTC.

CDR3 loop: CASSLGQGTTNTEAFF. The CDR3 region has the DNA TGCGCCAGCAGCCTGGGGCAGGGCACGACGAACACTGAAGCTTTCTTT. The rearrangement uses TRBV5-1 and TRBJ1-1, with D maybe TRBD1 (5 bases). CDR3 length: 16 amino acids. The germline gives CDR1 SGHRS, CDR2 YFSETQ. The V gene lost 4 bases and the J gene lost 1 base, with 17 bases spanning the gap.

The CDR3 coding sequence is TGTGCCAGTGGCGGGAGGGAAGGAGAGCAGTTCTTC. Its translation: CASGGREGEQFF. The J gene is TRBJ2-1, the V gene TRBV7-3; 9 bases match TRBD2. The CDR3 extends over 12 amino acids. Germline values: CDR1 SGHTA, CDR2 FQGTGA. The junction had 7 bases not matched to a gene; V was cut back by 9 bases and J by 10 bases.

V gene TRBV10-2 combines with J gene TRBJ1-2, with 7 bases that match TRBD1. V lost 8 bases to trimming and J lost 2 bases; unmatched junction nucleotides: 5. CDR3 size: 13 residues. The V gene's germline CDR1 is WSHSY and CDR2 SAAADI. The CDR3 DNA follows: TGCGCCAGCGCCCCGACAGGGAACTATGGCTACACCTTC. Its protein product is CASAPTGNYGYTF.

Points on this clone: At the DNA level, this CDR3 is encoded by other sequences in the same sample as well. V and J are TRBV28 and TRBJ1-2, with 8 bases matching TRBD1. This CDR3 has 14 residues. Trimming at V came to 5 bases and at J to 5 bases, leaving 7 bases not matched to a gene. Looked up from germline, CDR1 is MDHEN and CDR2 is SYDVKM. CDR3: CASSGGQGRYGYTF. DNA for the CDR3: TGTGCCAGCAGTGGAGGACAGGGAAGGTATGGCTACACCTTC.

This clone was found a few times. This chain joins TRBV29-1 and TRBJ1-1; D possibly corresponds to TRBD1 (5 bases). The CDR3 has 13 residues. V lost 5 bases and J lost 1, with 11 bases in between. The germline V gene has CDR1 SQVTM and CDR2 ANQGSEA. In DNA, the CDR3 is TGCAGCGTTAGACAGTTGGGGAACACTGAAGCTTTCTTT. It yields the protein CSVRQLGNTEAFF.

The genes are TRBV27 and TRBJ2-5; TRBD2 aligns across 12 bases. The CDR3 has 16 amino acids. CDR1 MNHEY and CDR2 SMNVEV come from the germline V gene (reference sequence). Germline trimming cut 5 bases from V and 1 base from J; bases unmatched to any gene: 5. CDR3 DNA: TGTGCCAGCAGTGGACTAGCGGGGACCTTCCAAGAGACCCAGTACTTC. Encoded protein: CASSGLAGTFQETQYF.

This sequence joins TRBV7-9 and TRBJ1-1, with a tentative D call TRBD1 (5 bases). Trimming left V 4 bases short and J 5 bases short, with 14 bases between. The germline V gene encodes CDR1 SEHNR and CDR2 FQNEAQ (reference sequence). The CDR3 runs to 14 residues. CDR3 loop: CASSSSGGWTEAFF. CDR3 DNA sequence: TGTGCCAGCAGCTCAAGCGGGGGGTGGACTGAAGCTTTCTTT.

The rearrangement uses TRBV30 and TRBJ1-5, with TRBD1 as a possible D gene (6 bases). CDR1 and CDR2 from the germline V gene are GTSNPN and SVGIG (reference sequence). Trimming took off 6 bases at V and 4 bases at J, with 13 bases between the two ends. The CDR3 spans 13 residues. In DNA, the CDR3 is TGTGCCTGCCGTCGGGGGGCAAATCAGCCCCAGCATTTT. Protein: CACRRGANQPQHF.

The chain carries TRBV7-9 and TRBJ1-3; the D is unclear. The CDR3 contains 16 residues. Trimming stripped 1 base from V and 0 bases from J, with 10 bases between. Germline-derived CDR1 and CDR2 are SEHNR and FQNEAQ (reference sequence). Here the CDR3 DNA reads TGTGCCAGCAGCTTAGGCAGGACGTTCTCTGGAAACACCATATATTTT. Translating gives CASSLGRTFSGNTIYF.

Regarding this clone: This sample includes further DNA sequences coding for the same CDR3. The CDR3 coding sequence is TGTGCCAGCAGTCCCTTGCGTCAGCCCCAGCATTTT. Its protein is CASSPLRQPQHF. This rearrangement joins TRBV28 to TRBJ1-5; D remains unclear. The CDR3 has 12 residues. Looked up from germline, CDR1 is MDHEN and CDR2 is SYDVKM. The V end was cut by 5 bases, the J end by 6 bases, with 8 bases between.

As for this clone: Other DNA sequences of this sample code for an identical CDR3. This chain connects TRBV29-1 to TRBJ1-2; D unresolved. V was cut by 6 bases and J by 9 bases, with 5 bases left in between. This CDR3 has 8 amino acids. Germline values: CDR1 SQVTM, CDR2 ANQGSEA. The CDR3 spells CSVGSYTF. The DNA for the CDR3 is TGCAGCGTGGGGAGCTACACCTTC.

V and J are TRBV7-2 and TRBJ2-5; D is uncertain. The CDR3 sequence is 15 residues long. Germline values: CDR1 SGHTA, CDR2 FQGNSA. V dropped 1 base and J dropped 1 base, with 10 bases sitting between them. The CDR3 region is CASSLVAQTQETQYF. The CDR3, as DNA: TGTGCCAGCAGCTTAGTGGCACAGACCCAAGAGACCCAGTACTTC.

The CDR3 loop reads CASSLFAQGSGNTIYF. For the CDR3, the DNA is TGTGCCAGCAGCTTATTTGCCCAGGGCTCTGGAAACACCATATATTTT. The rearrangement joins TRBV7-9 to TRBJ1-3, with D tentatively TRBD1 (5 bases). The V gene lost 2 bases and the J gene lost 0 bases, with 11 bases spanning the gap. Germline-derived CDR1 and CDR2 are SEHNR and FQNEAQ (reference sequence). The CDR3 contains 16 residues.

V gene TRBV28 combines with J gene TRBJ1-3, with 8 bases lining up with TRBD1. There are 19 residues in the CDR3. The V gene's germline CDR1 is MDHEN and CDR2 SYDVKM. The trim removed 8 bases at V and 0 bases at J, leaving 18 bases unmatched. In DNA form, the CDR3 reads TGTGCCAGCGGGTCGATCCGGGACAGGAGAAATTACTCTGGAAACACCATATATTTT. Translation gives CASGSIRDRRNYSGNTIYF.

The V call is TRBV19, the J call TRBJ2-5; 9 positions match TRBD1. This CDR3 is 15 amino acids long. J lost 4 bases, V lost 5 bases, and 8 bases had no gene match. Germline V gives CDR1 LNHDA, CDR2 SQIVND (reference sequence). In DNA, the CDR3 is TGTGCCAGTAGTCCCGGACAGGGGAGGACAGAGACCCAGTACTTC. Its protein is CASSPGQGRTETQYF.

V usage is TRBV5-1 and J usage is TRBJ2-4; unclear D gene. CDR3 length: 15 residues. Trimming removed 3 bases from V and 1 base from J, with 11 bases in between. CDR1 SGHRS and CDR2 YFSETQ come from the germline V gene. The CDR3 sequence is CASSSSANAKNIQYF. The CDR3 nucleotides are TGCGCCAGCAGCTCATCTGCGAATGCCAAAAACATTCAGTACTTC.

About this clone itself: Other nucleotide sequences from this sample produce the same CDR3. V and J are TRBV30 and TRBJ1-3, with D uncertain. The germline V gene encodes CDR1 GTSNPN and CDR2 SVGIG (reference sequence). The V and J ends lost 0 bases and 4 bases respectively, with 10 bases between them. The CDR3 runs 14 residues. This CDR3 reads CAWSVGGPGNTIYF. The DNA for the CDR3 is TGTGCCTGGAGTGTAGGTGGGCCAGGAAACACCATATATTTT.

The chain recombines TRBV5-4 with TRBJ2-3; D is ambiguous. Germline loops: CDR1 SGHNT, CDR2 YYREEE (reference sequence). V shed 4 bases and J shed 1 base, with 16 bases lying between them. The CDR3 runs to 16 residues. In nucleotides, the CDR3 is TGTGCCAGCAGCACCTTTCTAGGTGTGGGCACAGATACGCAGTATTTT. It yields the protein CASSTFLGVGTDTQYF.

The chain employs TRBV19 and TRBJ1-2; 12 bases agree with TRBD1. The germline V gene has CDR1 LNHDA and CDR2 SQIVND (reference sequence). The CDR3 extends over 17 amino acids. The V segment lost 6 bases and the J segment 5 bases; nucleotides outside the gene matches: 13. This CDR3 reads CASSPPGQGARWYGYTF. In nucleotides, the CDR3 is TGTGCCAGTAGCCCACCGGGACAGGGGGCGCGGTGGTATGGCTACACCTTC.